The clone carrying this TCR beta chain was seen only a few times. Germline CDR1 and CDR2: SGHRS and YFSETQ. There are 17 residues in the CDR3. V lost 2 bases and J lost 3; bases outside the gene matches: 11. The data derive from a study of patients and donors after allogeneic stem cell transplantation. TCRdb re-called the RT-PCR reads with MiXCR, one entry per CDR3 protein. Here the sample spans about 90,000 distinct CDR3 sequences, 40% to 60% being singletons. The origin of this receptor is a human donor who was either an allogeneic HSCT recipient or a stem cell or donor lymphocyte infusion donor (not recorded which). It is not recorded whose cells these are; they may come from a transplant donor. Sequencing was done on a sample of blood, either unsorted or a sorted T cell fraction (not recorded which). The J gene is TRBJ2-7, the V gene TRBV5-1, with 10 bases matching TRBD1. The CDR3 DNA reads TGCGCCAGCAGCTTAGCGCAAATGGGACAGGGGCTCTACGAGCAGTACTTC. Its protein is CASSLAQMGQGLYEQYF. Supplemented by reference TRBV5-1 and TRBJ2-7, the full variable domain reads KAGVTQTPRYLIKTRGQQVTLSCSPISGHRSVSWYQQTPGQGLQFLFEYFSETQRNKGNFPGRFSGRQFSNSRSEMNVSTLELGDSALYLCASSLAQMGQGLYEQYFGPGTRLTVT.